Below are 2 T cell receptor beta chains sequenced from a single sample in a study of human thymus T cells. The method was immunoSEQ multiplex PCR; TCRdb's version includes in-frame clones alone and lacks a portion of them. The repertoire consists of some 46,000 clones, with approximately 95% occurring once and the leading ten covering over 0.15%. The sample taken for sequencing was blood. These receptors all stem from a girl in the first two years of life with a congenital heart defect but otherwise immunologically healthy.

The chain couples TRBV9 to TRBJ2-1, with 9 bases matching TRBD2. The trim removed 1 base at V and 4 bases at J, leaving 3 bases unmatched. The CDR3 contains 15 residues. Germline V gives CDR1 SGDLS, CDR2 YYNGEE. The chain's CDR3 is CASSVFTSGYNEQFF. CDR3 nucleotide sequence: TGTGCCAGCAGCGTATTCACTAGCGGGTACAATGAGCAGTTCTTC.

V gene TRBV28 combines with J gene TRBJ2-7, with TRBD1 as a possible D gene (7 bases). V was cut by 5 bases and J by 0 bases, with 11 bases left in between. CDR1 MDHEN and CDR2 SYDVKM come from the germline V gene. The CDR3 consists of 14 residues. The CDR3 DNA reads TGTGCCAGCAGTCCAGGGGGGAGCTCCTACGAGCAGTACTTC. Its protein is CASSPGGSSYEQYF.